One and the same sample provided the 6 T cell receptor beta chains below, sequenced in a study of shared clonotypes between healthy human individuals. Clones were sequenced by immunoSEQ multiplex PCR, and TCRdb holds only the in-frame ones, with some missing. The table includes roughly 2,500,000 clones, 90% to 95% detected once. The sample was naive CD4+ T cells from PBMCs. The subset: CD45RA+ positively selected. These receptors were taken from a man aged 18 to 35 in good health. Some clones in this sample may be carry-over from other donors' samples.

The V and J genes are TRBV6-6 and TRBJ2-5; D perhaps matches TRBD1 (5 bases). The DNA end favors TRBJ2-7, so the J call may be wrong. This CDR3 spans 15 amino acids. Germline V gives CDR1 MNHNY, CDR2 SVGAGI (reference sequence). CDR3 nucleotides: TGTGCCAGCAGTTACTCGGGCAGGGCAGGACACGAGCAGTACTTC. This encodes CASSYSGRAGHEQYF.

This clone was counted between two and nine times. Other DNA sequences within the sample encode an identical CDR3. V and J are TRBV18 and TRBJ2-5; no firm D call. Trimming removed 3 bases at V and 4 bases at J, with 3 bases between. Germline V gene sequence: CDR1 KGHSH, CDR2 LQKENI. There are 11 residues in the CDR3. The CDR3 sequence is CASSPSETQYF. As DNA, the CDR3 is TGTGCCAGCTCACCGTCAGAGACCCAGTACTTC.

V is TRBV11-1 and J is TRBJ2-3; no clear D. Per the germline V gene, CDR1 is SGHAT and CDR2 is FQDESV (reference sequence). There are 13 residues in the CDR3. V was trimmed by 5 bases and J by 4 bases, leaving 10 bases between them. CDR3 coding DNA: TGTGCCAGCAGCCCTCGGGTCGCAGATACGCAGTATTTT. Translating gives CASSPRVADTQYF.

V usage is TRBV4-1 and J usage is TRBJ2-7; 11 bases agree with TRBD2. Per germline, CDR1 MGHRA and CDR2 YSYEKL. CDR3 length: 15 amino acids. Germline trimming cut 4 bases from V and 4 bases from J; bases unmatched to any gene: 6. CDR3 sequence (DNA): TGCGCCAGCAGCCGTCAGACTAGCGGGACGTACGAGCAGTACTTC. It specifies CASSRQTSGTYEQYF.

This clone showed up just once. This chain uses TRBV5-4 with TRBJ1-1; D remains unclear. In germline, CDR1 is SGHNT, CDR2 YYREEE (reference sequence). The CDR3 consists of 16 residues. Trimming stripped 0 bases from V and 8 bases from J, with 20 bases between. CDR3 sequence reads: CASSLGSTLPAAEAFF. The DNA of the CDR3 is TGTGCCAGCAGCTTGGGCTCGACATTACCTGCGGCGGAAGCTTTCTTT.

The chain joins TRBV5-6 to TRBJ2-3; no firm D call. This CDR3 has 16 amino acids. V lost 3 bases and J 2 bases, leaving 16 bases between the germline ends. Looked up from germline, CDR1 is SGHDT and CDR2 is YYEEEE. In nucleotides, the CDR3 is TGTGCCAGCAGCTCCCTCGTCCAGCAGTACACAGATACGCAGTATTTT. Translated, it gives CASSSLVQQYTDTQYF.